This T cell receptor (beta chain) was obtained from a study of blood T cell repertoires in COVID-19 (dated by TCRdb to about 2020). Study-wide context: The collaborator samples originated in the United States, Italy and Spain and spanned the acute and convalescent phases of COVID-19. The material from the prospective study consisted of cDNA or gDNA derived from T cells, B-cell-depleted T cells, or PBMCs. Subjects who had been exposed to COVID-19, were actively infected with it, or had recovered from it provided the deeply sampled blood TCRbeta repertoires that made up the dataset. A freely available public database, intended as a resource for researchers studying the immune response to SARS-CoV-2, is where the repertoires were released. The samples were drawn from two sources: the first 160 participants of the ongoing ImmuneRACE study, and 1,200 or so subjects contributed by 6 global collaborators. Sample metadata almost always included a de-identified subject ID, COVID-19 status, age in years and sex. Where available, HLA class I and class II types were obtained from metadata supplied by the sample provider rather than from assay-based typing. Study-level results and caveats: How much clinical and demographic metadata was included differed by source and by participant, and the metadata was provided uncurated.

Sequences SGHAT (CDR1) and FQNNGV (CDR2) are obtained from the germline V gene. Taken from cysteine to phenylalanine, the CDR3 has 13 residues. Solely the CDR3 DNA is kept, with 39 bases framed from the first base. The germline ends are 8 bases apart after V is trimmed by 5 bases and J by 4 bases. As to this clone: No cognate antigen has been identified for it. Within one base of it there is no much larger clone, and no base qualities were kept. In the same sample, other DNA sequences code for this CDR3.

The immunoSEQ Assay, a bias-controlled multiplex PCR, was used to amplify TCRbeta CDR3 regions from genomic DNA. As for the authors' bioinformatics: Nucleated cell counts per sample were estimated from amplification of reference gene primers within the assay. Sequence reads were collapsed and filtered to measure the absolute abundance of every unique TCRbeta CDR3 rearrangement. Productive Simpson clonality was computed per sample as the square root of Simpson's diversity index over productive rearrangements. What TCRdb holds here is the immuneACCESS table cut down to in-frame rearrangements. Part of the clones is not present; checked against another copy, under half of the missing clones reflect an unresolved V gene, and the others are unexplained. V and J calls and clone size come straight from that table; D and trimming were deduced from the DNA. The sample table lists around 220,000 clones, about 88% of them with a count of one. The ten largest clones take up 2% to 2.5% of the sample.

Samples from volunteer blood donors who had recovered from COVID-19 were contributed by a second Seattle source. Whole blood was collected in K2EDTA tubes by collaborating institutions according to the institutions' own protocols. Collaborator samples were shipped for TCRbeta analysis as frozen whole blood, isolated PBMCs, or DNA extracted from either sample type. The V and J genes are TRBV11-2 and TRBJ1-4; the D region possibly corresponds to TRBD1 (5 bases align). The specimen sequenced was peripheral blood. This receptor was obtained from a woman in her forties who had recovered from COVID-19. The nucleotides read TGTGCCAGCAGCCGGGGACTTAATGAAAAACTGTTTTTT. Its protein reads: CASSRGLNEKLFF.